The sample holds many counts of the clone carrying this T cell receptor (beta chain). Its antigen is still unknown. Amplification of TCR beta CDR3 regions was performed using RNA transcripts as template. During a first-round RT-PCR of the TCR CDR3, the HTBI primer set was used. A single record per CDR3 protein comes from TCRdb applying MiXCR to the multiplex PCR reads. The sample lists around 350,000 distinct CDR3 sequences, about 19% occurring once. The data were taken from a study of T cells in Graves' hyperthyroidism and ophthalmopathy. Study conclusions and caveats: Most clonotypes expanded in the thyroid (above 0.001) were also present in blood.

Specimen: blood. The source of this sequence is a woman between 18 and 30 years old with Graves' hyperthyroidism.

Here the CDR3 DNA reads TGTGCCAGCAGTTTATGGCGAGGCACTGAAGCTTTCTTT. Translation: CASSLWRGTEAFF. This sequence joins TRBV12-3 or TRBV12-4 and TRBJ1-1; D is uncertain. CDR3 length equals 13 residues. Trimming left V 2 bases short and J 4 bases short, with 8 bases between.